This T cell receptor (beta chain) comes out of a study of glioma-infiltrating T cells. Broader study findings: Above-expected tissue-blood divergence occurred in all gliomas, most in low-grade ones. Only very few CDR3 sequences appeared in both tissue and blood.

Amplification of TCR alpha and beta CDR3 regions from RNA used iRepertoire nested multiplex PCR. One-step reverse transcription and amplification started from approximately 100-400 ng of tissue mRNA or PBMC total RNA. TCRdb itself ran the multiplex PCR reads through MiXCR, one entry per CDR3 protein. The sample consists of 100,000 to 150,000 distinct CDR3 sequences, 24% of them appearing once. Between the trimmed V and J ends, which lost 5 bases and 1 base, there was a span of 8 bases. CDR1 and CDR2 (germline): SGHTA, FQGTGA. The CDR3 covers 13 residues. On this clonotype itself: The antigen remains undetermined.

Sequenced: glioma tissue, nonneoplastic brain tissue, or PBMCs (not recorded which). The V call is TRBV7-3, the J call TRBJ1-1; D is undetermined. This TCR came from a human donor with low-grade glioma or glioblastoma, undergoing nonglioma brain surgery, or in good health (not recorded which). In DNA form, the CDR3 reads TGTGCCAGCAGCATAAGCAGGAACACTGAAGCTTTCTTT. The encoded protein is CASSISRNTEAFF. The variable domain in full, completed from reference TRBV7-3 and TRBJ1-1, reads GAGVSQTPSNKVTEKGKYVELRCDPISGHTALYWYRQSLGQGPEFLIYFQGTGAADDSGLPNDRFFAVRPEGSVSTLKIQRTERGDSAVYLCASSISRNTEAFFGQGTRLTVV.